What follows is one TCR beta chain and its context. The antigen remains undetermined. Cultured CD4+ T cells had their DNA profiled by the Oncomine TCR Beta short-read assay. One entry per CDR3 protein, called by TCRdb with MiXCR from the PCR reads. Seen here are 22,000 or so distinct CDR3 sequences, approximately 40% observed once, and the top ten hold about 14%. Regarding treatment: approximately 9-day PBMC culture with coronavirus spike peptide pools or control peptides (ViraFEST assay). The authors cultured approximately 2.1 million PBMCs per well with roughly 10 IU/ml IL-2 and roughly 9.3 ug/ml peptide pools. These data originate in a study of vaccination and CD4 T cells after COVID-19. About the study: Convalescent patients gave post-COVID blood a median approximately 100 days post-diagnosis, range 35 to 161.

V shed 0 bases and J shed 6 bases, with 4 bases lying between them. CDR1 SGHNT and CDR2 YYREEE come from the germline V gene (reference sequence). This CDR3 has 13 amino acids. General study findings and limits: The study found median SARS-CoV-2-reactive clonotypes rising from roughly 19 to 38, not significantly. No early post-infection timepoints were studied, and convalescent patients studied were relatively few.

The rearrangement links TRBV5-4 to TRBJ2-6; D call uncertain. The TCR was taken from a human donor who had recovered from COVID-19. The sample comprised CD4+ T cells from blood, cultured in vitro. The CDR3 DNA follows: TGTGCCAGCAGCTTGGAGCAGGCCAACGTCCTGACTTTC. The encoded protein is CASSLEQANVLTF.